The clone carrying this T cell receptor (beta chain) was detected only a few times. Its antigen is unknown. This record belongs to a study of T-cell memory formation after mild COVID-19. General study points: Later expanders leaned CD4+, whereas day 15 to 85 contracting clones were balanced CD4/CD8. Whether second-wave clones peaking at day 37 were SARS-CoV-2 specific went unconfirmed. Clones which contracted sat mainly in CM and EM if CD4+, and in EMRA if CD8+.

Germline V gene data show CDR1 as SGDLS and CDR2 as YYNGEE. Trimming at V came to 3 bases and at J to 5 bases, leaving 4 bases not matched to a gene. The length of the CDR3 is 13 residues. TCRdb fed the 5' RACE reads into MiXCR, producing one record per CDR3 protein. Counted here are some 120,000 distinct CDR3 sequences, 15% to 20% occurring once; the ten biggest clones make up about 5%. The V gene is TRBV9, the J gene TRBJ2-5; 7 bases fit TRBD1. Sequencing was done on a sample of PBMCs or a T cell subset sorted from them (not recorded which). The TCR was taken from a man aged 18 to 30 who had mild COVID-19 (a few samples of this study predate the infection). Cell type and time point are not known. The CDR3 loop is CASSAGTVETQYF. CDR3 coding DNA: TGTGCCAGCAGCGCGGGGACAGTGGAGACCCAGTACTTC.